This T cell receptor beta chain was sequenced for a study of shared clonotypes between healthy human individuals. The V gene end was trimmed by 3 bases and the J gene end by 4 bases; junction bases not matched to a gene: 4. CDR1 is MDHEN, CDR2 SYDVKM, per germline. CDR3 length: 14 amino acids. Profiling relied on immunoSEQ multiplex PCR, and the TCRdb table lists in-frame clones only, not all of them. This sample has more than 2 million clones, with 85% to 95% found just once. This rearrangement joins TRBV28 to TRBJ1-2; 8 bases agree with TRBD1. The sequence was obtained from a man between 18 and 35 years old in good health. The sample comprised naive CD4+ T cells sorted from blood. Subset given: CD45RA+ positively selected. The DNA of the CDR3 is TGTGCCAGCAGTTTCCCCGGACAGGGCTATGGCTACACCTTC. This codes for CASSFPGQGYGYTF.